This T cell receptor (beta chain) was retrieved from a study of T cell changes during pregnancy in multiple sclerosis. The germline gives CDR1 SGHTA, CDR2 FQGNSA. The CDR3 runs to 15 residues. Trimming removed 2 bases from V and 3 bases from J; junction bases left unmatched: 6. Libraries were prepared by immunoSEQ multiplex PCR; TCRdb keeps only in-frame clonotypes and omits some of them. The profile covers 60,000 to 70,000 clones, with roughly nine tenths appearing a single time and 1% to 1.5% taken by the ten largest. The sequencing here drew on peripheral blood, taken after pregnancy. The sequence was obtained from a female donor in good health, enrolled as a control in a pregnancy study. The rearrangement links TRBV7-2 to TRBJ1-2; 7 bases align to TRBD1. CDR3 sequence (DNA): TGTGCCAGCAGCTTATTAACAGGGGATGACTATGGCTACACCTTC. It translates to CASSLLTGDDYGYTF.